The clone carrying this T cell receptor (beta chain) was found many times. What it binds is unknown. This sample was taken from a study of T cell repertoires in cytomegalovirus infection. Study summary: From public TCR beta signatures came an indication of both CMV infection and matching HLA type. Study-wide findings and caveats: HLA-C-restricted TCR beta clonotypes specific for CMV led the ex vivo response.

TCRdb called the reads again in MiXCR, with one record for every CDR3 protein. The sample has hundreds of thousands of distinct CDR3 sequences, about 40% seen once. The CDR3 is made up of 14 amino acids. CDR1 is ENHRY and CDR2 is SYGVKD in the germline V gene. The V segment lost 2 bases and the J segment 4 bases; nucleotides outside the gene matches: 4. The clonotype comes from a human donor in good health (CMV status not recorded). Some clones in this sample may be carry-over from other donors' samples. Sequenced input: PBMCs. The V and J genes are TRBV10-3 and TRBJ1-2; 7 positions match TRBD1. The CDR3 sequence is CAISEDRVLYGYTF. The CDR3 DNA reads TGTGCCATCAGTGAGGACAGGGTACTCTATGGCTACACCTTC.